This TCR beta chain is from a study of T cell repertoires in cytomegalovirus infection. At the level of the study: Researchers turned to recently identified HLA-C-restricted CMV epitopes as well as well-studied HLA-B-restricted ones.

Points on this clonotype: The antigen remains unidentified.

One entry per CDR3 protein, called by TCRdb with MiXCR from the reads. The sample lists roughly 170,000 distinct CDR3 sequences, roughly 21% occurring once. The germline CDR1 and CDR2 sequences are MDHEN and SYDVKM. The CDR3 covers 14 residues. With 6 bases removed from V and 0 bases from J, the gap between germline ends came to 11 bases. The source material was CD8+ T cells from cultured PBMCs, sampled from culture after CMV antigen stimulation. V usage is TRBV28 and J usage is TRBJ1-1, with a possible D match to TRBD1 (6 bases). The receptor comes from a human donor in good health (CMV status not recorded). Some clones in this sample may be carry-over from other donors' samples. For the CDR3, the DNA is TGTGCCAGCAGGCGGACAGTTATGAACACTGAAGCTTTCTTT. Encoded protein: CASRRTVMNTEAFF. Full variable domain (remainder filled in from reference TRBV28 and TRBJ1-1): DVKVTQSSRYLVKRTGEKVFLECVQDMDHENMFWYRQDPGLGLRLIYFSYDVKMKEKGDIPEGYSVSREKKERFSLILESASTNQTSMYLCASRRTVMNTEAFFGQGTRLTVV.